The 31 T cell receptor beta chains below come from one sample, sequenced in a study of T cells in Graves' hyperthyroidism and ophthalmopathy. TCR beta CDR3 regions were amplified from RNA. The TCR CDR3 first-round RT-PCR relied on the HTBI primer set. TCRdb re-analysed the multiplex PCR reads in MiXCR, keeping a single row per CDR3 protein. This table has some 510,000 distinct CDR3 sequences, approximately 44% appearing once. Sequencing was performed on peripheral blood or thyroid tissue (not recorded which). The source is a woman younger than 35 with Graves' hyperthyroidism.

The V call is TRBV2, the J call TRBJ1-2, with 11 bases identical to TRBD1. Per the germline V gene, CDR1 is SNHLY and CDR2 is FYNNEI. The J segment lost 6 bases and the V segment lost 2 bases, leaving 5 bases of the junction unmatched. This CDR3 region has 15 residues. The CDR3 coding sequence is TGTGCCAGCAGTGAACGGACAGGGGGCGTGGATGGCTACACCTTC. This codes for CASSERTGGVDGYTF.

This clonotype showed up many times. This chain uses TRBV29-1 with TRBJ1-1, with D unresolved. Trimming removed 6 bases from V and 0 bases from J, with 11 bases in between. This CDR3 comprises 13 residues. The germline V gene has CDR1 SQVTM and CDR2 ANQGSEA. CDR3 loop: CSVAGRMNTEAFF. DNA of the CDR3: TGCAGCGTGGCTGGACGGATGAACACTGAAGCTTTCTTT. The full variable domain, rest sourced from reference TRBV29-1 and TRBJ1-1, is SAVISQKPSRDICQRGTSLTIQCQVDSQVTMMFWYRQQPGQSLTLIATANQGSEATYESGFVIDKFPISRPNLTFSTLTVSNMSPEDSSIYLCSVAGRMNTEAFFGQGTRLTVV.

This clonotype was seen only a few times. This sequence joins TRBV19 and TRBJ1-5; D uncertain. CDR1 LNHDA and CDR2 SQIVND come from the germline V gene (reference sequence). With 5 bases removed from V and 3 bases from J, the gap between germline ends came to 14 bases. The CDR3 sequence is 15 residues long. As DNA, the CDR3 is TGTGCCAGTAGTGCGCTGGAGAGTAACAATCAGCCCCAGCATTTT. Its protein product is CASSALESNNQPQHF.

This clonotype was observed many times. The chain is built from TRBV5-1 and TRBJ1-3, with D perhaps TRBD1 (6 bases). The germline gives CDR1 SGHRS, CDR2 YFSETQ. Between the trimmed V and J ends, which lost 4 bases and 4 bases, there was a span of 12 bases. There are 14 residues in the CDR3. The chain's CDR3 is CASSTTGTGNTIYF. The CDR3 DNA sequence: TGCGCCAGCAGCACGACGGGGACAGGAAACACCATATATTTT.

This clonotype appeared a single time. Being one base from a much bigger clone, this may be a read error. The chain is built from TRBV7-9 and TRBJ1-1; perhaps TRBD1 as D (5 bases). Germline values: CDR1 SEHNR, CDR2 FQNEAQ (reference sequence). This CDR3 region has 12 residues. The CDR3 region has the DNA TGTGCCAGCAGCCCCCAGGGTGCTGAAACTTTCTTT. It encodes CASSPQGAETFF.

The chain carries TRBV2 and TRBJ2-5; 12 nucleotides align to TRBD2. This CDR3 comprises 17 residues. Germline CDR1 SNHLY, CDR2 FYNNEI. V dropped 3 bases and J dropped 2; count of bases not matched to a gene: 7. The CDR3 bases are TGTGCCAGCAGTGAGCTGGCTAGCGGGAGGGGGCAAGAGACCCAGTACTTC. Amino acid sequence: CASSELASGRGQETQYF.

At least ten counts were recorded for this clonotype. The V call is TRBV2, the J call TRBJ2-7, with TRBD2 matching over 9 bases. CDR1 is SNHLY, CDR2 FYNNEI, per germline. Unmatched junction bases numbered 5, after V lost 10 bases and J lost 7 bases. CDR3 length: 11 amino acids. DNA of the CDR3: TGTGCCATCCACAGCGGGGGGGAGCAGTACTTC. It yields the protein CAIHSGGEQYF.

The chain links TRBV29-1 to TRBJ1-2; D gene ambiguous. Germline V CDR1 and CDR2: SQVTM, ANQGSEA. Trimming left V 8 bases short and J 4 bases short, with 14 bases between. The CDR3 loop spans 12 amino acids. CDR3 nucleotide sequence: TGCAGCTCACCACGGCAGGTCTATGGCTACACCTTC. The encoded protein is CSSPRQVYGYTF.

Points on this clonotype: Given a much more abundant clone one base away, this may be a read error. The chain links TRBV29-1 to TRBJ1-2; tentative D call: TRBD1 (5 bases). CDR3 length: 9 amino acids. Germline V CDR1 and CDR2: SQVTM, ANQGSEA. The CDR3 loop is CSVGSQGSF. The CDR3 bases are TGCAGCGTTGGTAGCCAGGGTAGTTTC.

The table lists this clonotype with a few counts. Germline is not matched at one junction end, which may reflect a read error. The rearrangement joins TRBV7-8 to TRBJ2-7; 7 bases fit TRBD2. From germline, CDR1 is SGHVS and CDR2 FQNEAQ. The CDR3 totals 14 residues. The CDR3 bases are TGCGCCAGCAGCCAAGATCCTAGCGGCTACGAGCAGTACTTC. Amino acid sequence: CASSQDPSGYEQYF.

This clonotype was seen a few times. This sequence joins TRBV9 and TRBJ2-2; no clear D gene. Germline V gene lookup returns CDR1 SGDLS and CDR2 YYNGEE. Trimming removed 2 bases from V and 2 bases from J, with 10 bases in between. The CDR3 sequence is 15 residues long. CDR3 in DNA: TGTGCCAGCAGCGTTGCCCAGGCCAACACCGGGGAGCTGTTTTTT. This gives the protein CASSVAQANTGELFF.

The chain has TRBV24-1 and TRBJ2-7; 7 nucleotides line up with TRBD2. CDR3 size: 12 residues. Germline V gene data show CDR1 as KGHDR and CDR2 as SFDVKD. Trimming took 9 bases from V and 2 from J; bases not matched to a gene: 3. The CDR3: CATGGDTYEQYF. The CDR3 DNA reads TGTGCCACCGGGGGGGATACCTACGAGCAGTACTTC.

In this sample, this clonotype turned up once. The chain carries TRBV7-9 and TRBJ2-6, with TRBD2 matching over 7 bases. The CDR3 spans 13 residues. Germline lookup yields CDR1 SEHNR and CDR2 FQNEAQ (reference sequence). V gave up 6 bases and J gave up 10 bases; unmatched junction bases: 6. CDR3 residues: CASSESGGNVLTF. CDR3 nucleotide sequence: TGTGCCAGCAGTGAATCGGGGGGTAACGTCCTGACTTTC.

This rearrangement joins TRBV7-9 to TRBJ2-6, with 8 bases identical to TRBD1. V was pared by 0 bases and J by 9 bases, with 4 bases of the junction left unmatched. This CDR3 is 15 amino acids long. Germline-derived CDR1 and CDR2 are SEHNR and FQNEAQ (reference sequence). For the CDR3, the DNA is TGTGCCAGCAGCTTAGCCGGGACAGGTGGCAACGTCCTGACTTTC. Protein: CASSLAGTGGNVLTF.

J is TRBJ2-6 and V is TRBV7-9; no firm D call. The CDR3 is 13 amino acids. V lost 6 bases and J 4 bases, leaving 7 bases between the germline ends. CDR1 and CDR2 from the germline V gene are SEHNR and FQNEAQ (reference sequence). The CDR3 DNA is TGTGCCAGCAGGTCACTCGGGGCCAACGTCCTGACTTTC. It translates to CASRSLGANVLTF.

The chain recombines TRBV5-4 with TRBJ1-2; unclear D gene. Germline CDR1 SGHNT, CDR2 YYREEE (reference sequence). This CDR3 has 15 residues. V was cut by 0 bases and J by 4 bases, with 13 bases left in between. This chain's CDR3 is CASSLALAGSYGYTF. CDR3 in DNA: TGTGCCAGCAGCTTGGCTTTGGCAGGATCCTATGGCTACACCTTC.

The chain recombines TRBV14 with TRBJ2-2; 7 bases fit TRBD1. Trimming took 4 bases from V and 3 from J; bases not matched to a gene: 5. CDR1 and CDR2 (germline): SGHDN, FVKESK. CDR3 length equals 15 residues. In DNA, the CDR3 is TGTGCCAGCAGCCGCCCGACAGGGTACACCGGGGAGCTGTTTTTT. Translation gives CASSRPTGYTGELFF. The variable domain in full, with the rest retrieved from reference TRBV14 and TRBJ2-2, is EAGVTQFPSHSVIEKGQTVTLRCDPISGHDNLYWYRRVMGKEIKFLLHFVKESKQDESGMPNNRFLAERTGGTYSTLKVQPAELEDSGVYFCASSRPTGYTGELFFGEGSRLTVL.

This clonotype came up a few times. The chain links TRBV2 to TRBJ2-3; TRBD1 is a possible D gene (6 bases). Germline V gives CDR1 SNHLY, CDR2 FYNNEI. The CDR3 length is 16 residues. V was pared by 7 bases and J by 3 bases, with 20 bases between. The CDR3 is CASTRGGPLRTDTQYF. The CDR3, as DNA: TGTGCCAGCACCAGGGGCGGGCCCTTAAGGACAGATACGCAGTATTTT.

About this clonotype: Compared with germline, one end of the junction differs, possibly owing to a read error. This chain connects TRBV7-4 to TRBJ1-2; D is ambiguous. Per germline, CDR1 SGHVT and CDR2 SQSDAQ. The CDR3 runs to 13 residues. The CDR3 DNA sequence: TGCGCCAGCAGCCAGACATTTAACTATGGCTACACCTTC. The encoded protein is CASSQTFNYGYTF.

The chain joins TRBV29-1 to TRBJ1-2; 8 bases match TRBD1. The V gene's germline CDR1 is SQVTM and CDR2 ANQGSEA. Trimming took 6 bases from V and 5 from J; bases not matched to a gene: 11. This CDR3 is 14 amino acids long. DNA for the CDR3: TGCAGCGTAGTGACAGGGGTCTTCGGTTATGGCTACACCTTC. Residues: CSVVTGVFGYGYTF.

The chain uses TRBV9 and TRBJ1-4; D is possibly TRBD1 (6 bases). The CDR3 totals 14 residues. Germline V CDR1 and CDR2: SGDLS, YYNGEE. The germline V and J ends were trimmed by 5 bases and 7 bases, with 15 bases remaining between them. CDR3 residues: CASSLTGTGEKLFF. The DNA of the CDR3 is TGTGCCAGCAGTTTAACAGGGACGGGTGAAAAACTGTTTTTT.

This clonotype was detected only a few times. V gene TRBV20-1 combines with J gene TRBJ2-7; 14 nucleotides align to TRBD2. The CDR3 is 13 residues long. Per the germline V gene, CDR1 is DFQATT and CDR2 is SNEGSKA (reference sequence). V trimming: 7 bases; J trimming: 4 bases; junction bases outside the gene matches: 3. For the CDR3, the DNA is TGCAGTGGGGGGACTAGCGGGAGATACGAGCAGTACTTC. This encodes CSGGTSGRYEQYF.

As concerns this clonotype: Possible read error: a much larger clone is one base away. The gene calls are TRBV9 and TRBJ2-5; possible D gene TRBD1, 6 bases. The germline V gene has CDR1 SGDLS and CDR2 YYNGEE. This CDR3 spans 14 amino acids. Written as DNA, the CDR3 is TGTGCCAGCAGCACCACACAGGGTGGAGAGGCCCAGTACTTC. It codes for CASSTTQGGEAQYF.

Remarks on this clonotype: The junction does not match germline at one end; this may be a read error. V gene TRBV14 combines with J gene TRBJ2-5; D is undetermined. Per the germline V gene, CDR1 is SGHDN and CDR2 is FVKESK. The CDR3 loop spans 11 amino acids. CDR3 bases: TGTGCCAGCAGCCAAGCTAGGACCCATTACTTC. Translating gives CASSQARTHYF.

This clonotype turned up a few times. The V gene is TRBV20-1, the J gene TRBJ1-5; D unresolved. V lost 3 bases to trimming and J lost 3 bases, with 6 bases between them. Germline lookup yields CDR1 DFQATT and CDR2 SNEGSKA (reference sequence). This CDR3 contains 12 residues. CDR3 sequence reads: CSARRHNQPQHF. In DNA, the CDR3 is TGCAGTGCTAGGCGGCACAATCAGCCCCAGCATTTT.

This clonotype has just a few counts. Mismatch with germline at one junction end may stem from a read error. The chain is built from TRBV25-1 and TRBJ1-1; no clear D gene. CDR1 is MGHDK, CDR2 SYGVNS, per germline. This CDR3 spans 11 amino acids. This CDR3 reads CASSSITQAFF. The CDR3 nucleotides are TGTGCCAGCAGTTCAATCACTCAAGCTTTCTTT.

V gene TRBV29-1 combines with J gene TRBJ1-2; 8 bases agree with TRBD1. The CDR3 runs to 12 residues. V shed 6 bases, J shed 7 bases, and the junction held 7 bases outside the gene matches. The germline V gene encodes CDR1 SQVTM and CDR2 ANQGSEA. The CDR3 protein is CSVDWTGTGYTF. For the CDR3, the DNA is TGCAGCGTAGACTGGACAGGGACTGGCTACACCTTC.

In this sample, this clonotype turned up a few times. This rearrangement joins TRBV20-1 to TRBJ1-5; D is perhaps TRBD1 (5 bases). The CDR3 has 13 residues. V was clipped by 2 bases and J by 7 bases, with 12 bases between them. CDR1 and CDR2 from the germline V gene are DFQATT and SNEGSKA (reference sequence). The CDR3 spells CSARQGNQQPQHF. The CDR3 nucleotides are TGCAGTGCTAGACAGGGAAACCAGCAGCCCCAGCATTTT.

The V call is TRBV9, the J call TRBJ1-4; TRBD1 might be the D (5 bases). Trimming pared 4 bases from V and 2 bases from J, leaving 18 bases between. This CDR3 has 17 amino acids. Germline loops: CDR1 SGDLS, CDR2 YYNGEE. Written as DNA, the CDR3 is TGTGCCAGCAGCTTAGATCAGATGGGGACGACTAATGAAAAACTGTTTTTT. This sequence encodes CASSLDQMGTTNEKLFF.

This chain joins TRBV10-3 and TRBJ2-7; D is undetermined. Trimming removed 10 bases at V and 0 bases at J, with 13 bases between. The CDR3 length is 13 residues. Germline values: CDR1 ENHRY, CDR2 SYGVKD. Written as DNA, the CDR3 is TGTGCCACTACCTTGTCATACTCCTACGAGCAGTACTTC. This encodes CATTLSYSYEQYF.

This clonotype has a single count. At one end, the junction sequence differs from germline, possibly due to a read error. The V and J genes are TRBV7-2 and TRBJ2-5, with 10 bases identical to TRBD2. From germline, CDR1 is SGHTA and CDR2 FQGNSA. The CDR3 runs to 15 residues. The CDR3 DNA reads TGCGCCAGCAGCCCTCGGACTAGCGGTGCGGAGACCCAGTACTTC. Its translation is CASSPRTSGAETQYF.